These T cell receptor beta chains were read from a single sample in a study of CD8 T cells in Susac syndrome. Using its own MiXCR run on the immunoSEQ multiplex PCR reads, TCRdb lists one record per CDR3 protein. The sample has tens of thousands of distinct CDR3 sequences; approximately 92% are singletons. Sequencing was done on a sample of CD8+ T cells from PBMCs. The source is a human donor in good health. Both conserved end residues are part of each CDR3. Each record gives: V gene, J gene, D gene, clone size, CDR3 protein, CDR3 DNA. The D gene is left open where the match is weak. A clone size is listed for some rows: how often the clone was seen (once, few, many), or a class if it is expanded.

V: TRBV5-1; J: TRBJ2-2; D: TRBD2; size: .; CDR3: CASSLEPGLAVRGELFF; DNA: TGCGCCAGCAGCCTTGAACCGGGACTAGCGGTGAGAGGGGAGCTGTTTTTT
V: TRBV13; J: TRBJ2-3; D: TRBD2; size: .; CDR3: CASSSLQLTSGGLDTQYF; DNA: TGTGCCAGCAGCTCCCTCCAGCTAACTAGCGGGGGGTTAGATACGCAGTATTTT
V: TRBV5-4; J: TRBJ1-2; D: .; size: .; CDR3: CASSLVGGPSGYTF; DNA: TGTGCCAGCAGCTTGGTTGGGGGGCCAAGTGGCTACACCTTC
V: TRBV6-5; J: TRBJ1-4; D: .; size: .; CDR3: CASSPVDDLGEKLFF; DNA: TGTGCCAGCAGCCCCGTGGATGACCTCGGTGAAAAACTGTTTTTT
V: TRBV6-1; J: TRBJ1-5; D: .; size: .; CDR3: CASSEWGGNQPQHF; DNA: TGTGCCAGCAGTGAATGGGGGGGAAATCAGCCCCAGCATTTT
V: TRBV6-5; J: TRBJ2-2; D: .; size: .; CDR3: CASSYTRGDGELFF; DNA: TGTGCCAGCAGTTACACCAGGGGCGACGGGGAGCTGTTTTTT
V: TRBV6-5; J: TRBJ1-1; D: .; size: once; CDR3: CASSYSQGTGTEAFF; DNA: TGTGCCAGCAGTTACTCGCAGGGGACGGGCACTGAAGCTTTCTTT
V: TRBV18; J: TRBJ2-2; D: .; size: .; CDR3: CASSPQGPRWGTGELFF; DNA: TGTGCCAGCTCACCCCAGGGACCGCGGTGGGGCACCGGGGAGCTGTTTTTT
V: TRBV5-6; J: TRBJ1-1; D: .; size: .; CDR3: CASSHPGAGSNRRYGDTEAFF; DNA: TGTGCCAGCAGCCATCCCGGGGCCGGATCAAACAGGAGGTATGGGGACACTGAAGCTTTCTTT
V: TRBV24-1; J: TRBJ1-2; D: .; size: .; CDR3: CATSAPPGGGYTF; DNA: TGTGCCACCAGTGCCCCCCCCGGGGGTGGCTACACCTTC
V: TRBV4-1; J: TRBJ1-5; D: .; size: .; CDR3: CASSQDTEQPQHF; DNA: TGCGCCAGCAGCCAAGATACGGAACAGCCCCAGCATTTT
V: TRBV4-1; J: TRBJ2-1; D: TRBD2; size: .; CDR3: CASSQGLAGYNEQFF; DNA: TGCGCCAGCAGCCAAGGTTTAGCGGGGTACAATGAGCAGTTCTTC
V: TRBV29-1; J: TRBJ1-2; D: .; size: once; CDR3: CSVAGTSGDYGYTF; DNA: TGCAGCGTGGCCGGGACTTCTGGGGACTATGGCTACACCTTC
V: TRBV27; J: TRBJ2-3; D: .; size: few; CDR3: CASSLLGTDTQYF; DNA: TGTGCCAGCAGTTTACTAGGAACAGATACGCAGTATTTT
V: TRBV4-1; J: TRBJ2-2; D: .; size: .; CDR3: CASSTGPQGNTGELFF; DNA: TGCGCCAGCAGCACCGGCCCCCAAGGCAACACCGGGGAGCTGTTTTTT
V: TRBV2; J: TRBJ2-7; D: TRBD1; size: .; CDR3: CASRDRGLDEQYF; DNA: TGTGCCAGCAGGGACAGGGGGCTGGACGAGCAGTACTTC
V: TRBV24-1; J: TRBJ1-5; D: .; size: .; CDR3: CATSDLPPRAQPQHF; DNA: TGTGCCACCAGTGATTTGCCACCCCGGGCGCAGCCCCAGCATTTT
V: TRBV5-1; J: TRBJ1-1; D: .; size: once; CDR3: CASSTRDGNTEAFF; DNA: TGCGCCAGCAGCACCCGGGACGGGAACACTGAAGCTTTCTTT
V: TRBV14; J: TRBJ2-7; D: .; size: .; CDR3: CASSQGKGRSSYEQYF; DNA: TGTGCCAGCAGCCAAGGAAAAGGCAGGAGTTCCTACGAGCAGTACTTC
V: TRBV15; J: TRBJ2-5; D: .; size: .; CDR3: CATSRDFFTSKETQYF; DNA: TGTGCCACCAGCAGAGACTTCTTCACTAGCAAAGAGACCCAGTACTTC
V: TRBV7-9; J: TRBJ2-5; D: .; size: .; CDR3: CASTLTGKETQYF; DNA: TGTGCCAGCACCCTAACAGGGAAAGAGACCCAGTACTTC
V: TRBV7-9; J: TRBJ2-5; D: TRBD2; size: .; CDR3: CASSFAGLEETQYF; DNA: TGTGCCAGCAGCTTTGCCGGACTAGAAGAGACCCAGTACTTC
V: TRBV12-3/TRBV12-4; J: TRBJ2-7; D: TRBD1; size: .; CDR3: CASSAAGQGDYEQYF; DNA: TGTGCCAGCAGTGCCGCGGGACAGGGCGATTACGAGCAGTACTTC
V: TRBV6-6; J: TRBJ1-1; D: .; size: .; CDR3: CASSIPEFTEAFF; DNA: TGTGCCAGCAGCATTCCCGAATTCACTGAAGCTTTCTTT
V: TRBV12-3/TRBV12-4; J: TRBJ1-5; D: .; size: .; CDR3: CASSLGNFSPQHF; DNA: TGTGCCAGCAGTTTAGGCAACTTCTCGCCCCAGCATTTT
V: TRBV20-1; J: TRBJ1-1; D: .; size: .; CDR3: CSARDLNRPYTEAFF; DNA: TGCAGTGCTAGAGATCTGAATAGGCCTTACACTGAAGCTTTCTTT
V: TRBV10-3; J: TRBJ1-2; D: .; size: .; CDR3: CAISRGAGDGYTF; DNA: TGTGCCATCAGTCGGGGGGCAGGGGACGGCTACACCTTC
V: TRBV5-8; J: TRBJ1-5; D: .; size: .; CDR3: CASSTRDSNQPQHF; DNA: TGTGCCAGCAGCACCAGGGATAGCAATCAGCCCCAGCATTTT
V: TRBV20-1; J: TRBJ2-7; D: .; size: .; CDR3: CSARDQRRGYEQYF; DNA: TGCAGTGCTAGAGACCAGAGACGGGGCTACGAGCAGTACTTC
V: TRBV7-9; J: TRBJ2-1; D: .; size: .; CDR3: CASRLGPEPEQFF; DNA: TGTGCCAGCAGATTGGGCCCGGAGCCTGAGCAGTTCTTC
V: TRBV7-9; J: TRBJ1-3; D: .; size: .; CDR3: CASSLVGSSENTIYF; DNA: TGTGCCAGCAGCTTAGTGGGGAGCTCTGAAAACACCATATATTTT
V: TRBV9; J: TRBJ2-3; D: TRBD1; size: .; CDR3: CASSVAGQGLDTQYF; DNA: TGTGCCAGCAGCGTAGCAGGACAGGGTTTAGATACGCAGTATTTT
V: TRBV11-3; J: TRBJ2-3; D: .; size: once; CDR3: CASSLEGPDTQYF; DNA: TGTGCCAGCAGCTTAGAAGGGCCAGATACGCAGTATTTT
V: TRBV20-1; J: TRBJ2-1; D: .; size: .; CDR3: CSARDLQGWNEQFF; DNA: TGCAGTGCTAGAGATCTTCAGGGGTGGAATGAGCAGTTCTTC
V: TRBV4-1; J: TRBJ2-1; D: TRBD2; size: .; CDR3: CASSPLPGLADNEQFF; DNA: TGCGCCAGCAGCCCCCTACCGGGACTAGCCGACAATGAGCAGTTCTTC
V: TRBV15; J: TRBJ2-6; D: .; size: .; CDR3: CATSREGSGANVLTF; DNA: TGTGCCACCAGCAGAGAAGGGTCTGGGGCCAACGTCCTGACTTTC
V: TRBV11-1; J: TRBJ2-2; D: TRBD2; size: few; CDR3: CASSLGGVINTGELFF; DNA: TGTGCCAGCAGCCTGGGGGGGGTAATAAACACCGGGGAGCTGTTTTTT
V: TRBV4-2; J: TRBJ2-7; D: .; size: .; CDR3: CASSQPGLLYEQYF; DNA: TGTGCCAGCAGCCAACCGGGACTCCTCTACGAGCAGTACTTC
V: TRBV19; J: TRBJ2-1; D: .; size: .; CDR3: CASSIWQGEYNEQFF; DNA: TGTGCCAGTAGTATATGGCAGGGAGAATACAATGAGCAGTTCTTC
V: TRBV10-3; J: TRBJ2-1; D: TRBD2; size: .; CDR3: CAISDGLAGGPYNEQFF; DNA: TGTGCCATCAGTGACGGGCTAGCGGGGGGCCCCTACAATGAGCAGTTCTTC
V: TRBV2; J: TRBJ2-3; D: TRBD1; size: .; CDR3: CASSQRWTGGPDTQYF; DNA: TGTGCCAGCAGTCAACGCTGGACAGGGGGCCCAGATACGCAGTATTTT
V: TRBV27; J: TRBJ2-7; D: .; size: .; CDR3: CASSFWGEVMDEQYF; DNA: TGTGCCAGCAGTTTCTGGGGGGAGGTAATGGACGAGCAGTACTTC
V: TRBV5-4; J: TRBJ1-5; D: .; size: .; CDR3: CASSLAAGVGPHNQPQHF; DNA: TGTGCCAGCAGCTTGGCGGCCGGTGTGGGGCCCCACAATCAGCCCCAGCATTTT
V: TRBV6-1; J: TRBJ2-7; D: .; size: .; CDR3: CASGVRQAYEQYF; DNA: TGTGCCAGCGGCGTCAGACAGGCCTACGAGCAGTACTTC
V: TRBV12-3/TRBV12-4; J: TRBJ2-7; D: .; size: .; CDR3: CASSPGQTTYEQYF; DNA: TGTGCCAGCAGTCCGGGACAAACTACCTACGAGCAGTACTTC
V: TRBV30; J: TRBJ2-7; D: .; size: .; CDR3: CAWSVQSRVTYEQYF; DNA: TGTGCCTGGAGTGTACAGTCCAGGGTAACCTACGAGCAGTACTTC
V: TRBV12-3/TRBV12-4; J: TRBJ2-7; D: .; size: .; CDR3: CASSLGMYYEQYF; DNA: TGTGCCAGCAGTTTAGGCATGTACTACGAGCAGTACTTC
V: TRBV30; J: TRBJ2-1; D: .; size: .; CDR3: CAWSFAENEQFF; DNA: TGTGCCTGGAGTTTTGCGGAGAATGAGCAGTTCTTC
V: TRBV6-5; J: TRBJ1-2; D: .; size: .; CDR3: CASSGGGGRHTF; DNA: TGTGCCAGCAGCGGGGGGGGAGGGCGCCACACCTTC
V: TRBV7-9; J: TRBJ2-5; D: .; size: .; CDR3: CASSLERTVRQETQYF; DNA: TGTGCCAGCAGCTTAGAGAGGACAGTGAGACAAGAGACCCAGTACTTC
V: TRBV2; J: TRBJ1-5; D: .; size: .; CDR3: CASSERGTGTGRTDQPQHF; DNA: TGTGCCAGCAGTGAAAGAGGTACCGGGACGGGGAGAACCGATCAGCCCCAGCATTTT
V: TRBV10-3; J: TRBJ2-1; D: .; size: .; CDR3: CAIREGLGLGEQFF; DNA: TGTGCCATCAGGGAGGGGTTGGGGTTGGGTGAGCAGTTCTTC
V: TRBV11-2; J: TRBJ2-3; D: TRBD1; size: .; CDR3: CASSLGPGTGTDTQYF; DNA: TGTGCCAGCAGCTTAGGTCCCGGGACAGGGACAGATACGCAGTATTTT
V: TRBV3-1; J: TRBJ1-2; D: .; size: .; CDR3: CASSQLQGNYGYTF; DNA: TGTGCCAGCAGCCAGCTACAGGGTAACTATGGCTACACCTTC
V: TRBV7-9; J: TRBJ2-1; D: .; size: .; CDR3: CASSLGVSNEQFF; DNA: TGTGCCAGCAGCTTAGGCGTATCCAATGAGCAGTTCTTC
V: TRBV29-1; J: TRBJ2-5; D: TRBD2; size: .; CDR3: CSVMGLAGGKTQETQYF; DNA: TGCAGCGTGATGGGACTAGCGGGGGGTAAAACGCAAGAGACCCAGTACTTC